This TCR beta chain was found in a study of cytomegalovirus exposure and HLA in healthy donors. Notes on the study in general: There were under 200 TCR beta chains listed as cytomegalovirus-associated.

This CDR3 region has 15 residues. Trimming removed 0 bases at V and 11 bases at J, with 16 bases between. Germline loops: CDR1 SNHLY, CDR2 FYNNEI. Points on this clone: Its target is unknown.

Vbeta (60) and Jbeta (13) primers were used in the PCR. Profiling relied on immunoSEQ multiplex PCR, and the TCRdb table lists in-frame clones only, not all of them. Of some 150,000 clones in the sample, over 60% were seen once. J is TRBJ1-4 and V is TRBV2; D gene ambiguous. The sequence derives from a female donor in good health and CMV-seropositive. The sequencing sample was made of PBMCs. CDR3 region: CASSEAISTYSKLFF. CDR3 nucleotide sequence: TGTGCCAGCAGTGAAGCGATTTCCACCTACTCCAAACTGTTTTTT.